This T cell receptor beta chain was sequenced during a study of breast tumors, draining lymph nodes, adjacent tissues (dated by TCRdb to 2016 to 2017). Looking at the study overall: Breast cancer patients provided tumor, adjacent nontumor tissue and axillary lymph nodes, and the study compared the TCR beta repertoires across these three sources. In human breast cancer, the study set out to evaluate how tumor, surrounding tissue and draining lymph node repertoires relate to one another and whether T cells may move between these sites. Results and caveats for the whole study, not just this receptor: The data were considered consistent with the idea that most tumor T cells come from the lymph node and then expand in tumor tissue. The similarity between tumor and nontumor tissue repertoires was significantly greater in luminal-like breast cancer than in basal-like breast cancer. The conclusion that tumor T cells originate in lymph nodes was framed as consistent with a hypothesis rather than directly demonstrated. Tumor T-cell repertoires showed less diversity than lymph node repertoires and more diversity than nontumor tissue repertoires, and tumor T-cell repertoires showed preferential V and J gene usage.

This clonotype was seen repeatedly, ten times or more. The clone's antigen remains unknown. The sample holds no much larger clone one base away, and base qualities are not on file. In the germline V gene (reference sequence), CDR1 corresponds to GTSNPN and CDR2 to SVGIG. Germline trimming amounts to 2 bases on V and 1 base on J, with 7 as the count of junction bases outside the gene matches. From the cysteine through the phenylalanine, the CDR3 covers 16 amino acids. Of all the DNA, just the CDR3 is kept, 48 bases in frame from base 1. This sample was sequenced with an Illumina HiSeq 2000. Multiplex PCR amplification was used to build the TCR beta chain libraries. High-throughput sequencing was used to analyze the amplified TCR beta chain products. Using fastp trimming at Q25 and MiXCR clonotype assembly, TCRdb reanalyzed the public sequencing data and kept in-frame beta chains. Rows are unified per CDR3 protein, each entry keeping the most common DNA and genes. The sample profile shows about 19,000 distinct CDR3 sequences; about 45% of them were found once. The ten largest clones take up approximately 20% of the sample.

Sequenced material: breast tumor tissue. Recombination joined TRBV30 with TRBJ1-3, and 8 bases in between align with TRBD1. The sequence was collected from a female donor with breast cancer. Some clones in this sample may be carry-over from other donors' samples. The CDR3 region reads CAWSWGRGLSGNTIYF. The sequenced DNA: TGTGCCTGGAGTTGGGGCAGGGGGCTTTCTGGAAACACCATATATTTT.